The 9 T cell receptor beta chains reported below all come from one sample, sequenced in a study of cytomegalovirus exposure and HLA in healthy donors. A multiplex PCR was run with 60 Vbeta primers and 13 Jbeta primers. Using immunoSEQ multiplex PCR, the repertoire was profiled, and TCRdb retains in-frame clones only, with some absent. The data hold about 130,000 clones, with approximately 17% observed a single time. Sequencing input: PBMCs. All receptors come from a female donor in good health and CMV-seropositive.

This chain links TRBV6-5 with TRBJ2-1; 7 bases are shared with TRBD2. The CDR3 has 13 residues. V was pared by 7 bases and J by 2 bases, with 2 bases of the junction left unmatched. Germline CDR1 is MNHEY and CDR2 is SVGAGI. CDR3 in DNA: TGTGCCAGCATGCGGGGGACCTACAATGAGCAGTTCTTC. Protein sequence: CASMRGTYNEQFF.

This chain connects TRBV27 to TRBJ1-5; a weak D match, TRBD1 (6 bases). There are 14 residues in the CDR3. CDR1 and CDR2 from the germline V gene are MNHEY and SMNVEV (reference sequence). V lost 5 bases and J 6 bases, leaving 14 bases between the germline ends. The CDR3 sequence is CASSPKGVGQPQHF. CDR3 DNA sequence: TGTGCCAGCAGTCCGAAGGGGGTAGGTCAGCCCCAGCATTTT.

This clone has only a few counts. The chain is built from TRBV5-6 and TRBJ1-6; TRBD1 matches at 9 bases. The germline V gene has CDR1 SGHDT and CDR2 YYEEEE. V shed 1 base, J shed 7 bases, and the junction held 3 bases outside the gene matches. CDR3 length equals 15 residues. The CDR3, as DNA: TGTGCCAGCAGCTTGTTGGGACAGGGAAATTCACCCCTCCACTTT. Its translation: CASSLLGQGNSPLHF.

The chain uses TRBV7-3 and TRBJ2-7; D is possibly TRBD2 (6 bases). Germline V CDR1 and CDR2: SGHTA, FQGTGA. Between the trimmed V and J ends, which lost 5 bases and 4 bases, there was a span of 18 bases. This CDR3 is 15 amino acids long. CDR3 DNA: TGTGCCAGCAGCCCTCAACCCGGGGGTATGTACGAGCAGTACTTC. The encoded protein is CASSPQPGGMYEQYF.

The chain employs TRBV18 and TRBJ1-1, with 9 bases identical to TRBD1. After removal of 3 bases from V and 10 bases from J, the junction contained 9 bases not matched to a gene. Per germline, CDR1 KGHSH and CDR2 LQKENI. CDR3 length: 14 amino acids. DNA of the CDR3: TGTGCCAGCTCACCGGTTGACAGGGGGGAAAGAGCTTTCTTT. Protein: CASSPVDRGERAFF.

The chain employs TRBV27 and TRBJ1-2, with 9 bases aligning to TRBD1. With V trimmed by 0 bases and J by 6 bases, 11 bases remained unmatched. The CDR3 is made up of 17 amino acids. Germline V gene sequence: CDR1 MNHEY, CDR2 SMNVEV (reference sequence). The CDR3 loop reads CASSLSARGTGRNGYTF. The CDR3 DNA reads TGTGCCAGCAGTTTATCCGCAAGGGGGACAGGGCGAAATGGCTACACCTTC.

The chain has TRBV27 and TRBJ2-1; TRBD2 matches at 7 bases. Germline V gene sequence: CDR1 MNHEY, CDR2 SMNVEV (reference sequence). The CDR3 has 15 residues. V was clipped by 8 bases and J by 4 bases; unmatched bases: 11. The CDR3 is CASSKVGLSYNEQFF. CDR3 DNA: TGTGCCAGCTCAAAAGTGGGACTATCATACAATGAGCAGTTCTTC.

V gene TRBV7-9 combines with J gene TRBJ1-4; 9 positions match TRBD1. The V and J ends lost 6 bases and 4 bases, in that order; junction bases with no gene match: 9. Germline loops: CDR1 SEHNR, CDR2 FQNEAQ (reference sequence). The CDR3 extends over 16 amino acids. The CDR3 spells CASRNTGQGINEKLFF. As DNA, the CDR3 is TGTGCCAGCAGAAATACCGGACAGGGGATTAATGAAAAACTGTTTTTT.

The CDR3 loop is CASSEGRGGYTF. CDR3 sequence (DNA): TGTGCCAGCAGTGAAGGCAGGGGTGGCTACACCTTC. This chain joins TRBV2 and TRBJ1-2; D perhaps matches TRBD1 (6 bases). Germline V gives CDR1 SNHLY, CDR2 FYNNEI. V was cut by 1 base and J by 7 bases, with 7 bases left in between. The CDR3 is 12 amino acids.